The entry below describes one TCR beta chain. MiXCR, run by TCRdb on the RACE reads, gives a single entry per CDR3 protein. The table lists 130,000 or so distinct CDR3 sequences, approximately 9% of them singletons. Time point indicated: healthy volunteer bleed at 2 weeks. The total RNA was obtained from whole blood that was not fractionated. Deletions cut 2 bases from V and 2 bases from J, with 12 bases between. The CDR3 consists of 15 residues. Germline CDR1 KGHSH, CDR2 LQKENI. The data were obtained in a study of human T cells and chemical hapten exposure. About the research overall: Slight differences in pooled library volume were the main source of varying TCR yields across samples.

The receptor comes from a male donor in good health. Some clones in this sample may be carry-over from other donors' samples. Material for sequencing was whole blood. The V call is TRBV18, the J call TRBJ1-2; the D is unclear. The CDR3 reads CASSPGQETNYGYTF. CDR3 DNA sequence: TGTGCCAGCTCACCAGGGCAGGAAACCAACTATGGCTACACCTTC.